The rows below give T cell receptor beta chains drawn from one sample of a study of blood T cell repertoires in COVID-19. The table came from immunoSEQ multiplex PCR; TCRdb's copy has only in-frame clones and leaves some out. The sample has around 300,000 clones, around 90% seen once. The sample consisted of PBMCs or T cells enriched from blood (not recorded which). The receptors were gathered from a woman between 18 and 29 years old with acute COVID-19. Each CDR3 is given with its conserved first and last residue. Fields, in order: CDR3 protein, CDR3 DNA, J gene, clone size, D gene, V gene. A D gene is named only where the DNA matches it firmly. Expanded clones get a size class; other rows say once, few or many, or leave the size out.

CASSRDRGDEQYF	TGTGCCAGCAGCCGGGACAGGGGGGACGAGCAGTACTTC	TRBJ2-7	NA	TRBD1	TRBV3-1/TRBV3-2
CASRGTGAYGYTF	TGTGCCAGCAGAGGGACAGGAGCCTATGGCTACACCTTC	TRBJ1-2	once	TRBD1	TRBV2
CASILRTGRGAEAFF	TGTGCCAGCATACTCCGGACAGGCAGGGGAGCTGAAGCTTTCTTT	TRBJ1-1	NA	TRBD1	TRBV2
CASSPRTSGSSETQYF	TGTGCCAGCTCACCACGGACTAGCGGGAGTTCTGAGACCCAGTACTTC	TRBJ2-5	NA	TRBD2	TRBV18
CASGLGLAFTGELFF	TGTGCTAGTGGTTTAGGGCTAGCATTCACCGGGGAGCTGTTTTTT	TRBJ2-2	NA	NA	TRBV12-5
CARRTGSDGYTF	TGTGCCAGAAGGACAGGGTCAGATGGCTACACCTTC	TRBJ1-2	NA	TRBD1	TRBV7-9
CASQRFTGINSPLHF	TGTGCCAGCCAGAGGTTCACAGGGATTAATTCACCCCTCCACTTT	TRBJ1-6	NA	NA	TRBV2
CASSRPRPGELFF	TGTGCCAGCAGTCGGCCTAGACCCGGGGAGCTGTTTTTT	TRBJ2-2	NA	NA	TRBV28
CASSRDRERRSYGYTF	TGTGCCAGCAGCCGCGACAGGGAACGGAGGAGCTATGGCTACACCTTC	TRBJ1-2	NA	TRBD1	TRBV6-6
CASSQPDSDYGYTF	TGTGCCAGCAGCCAACCCGACAGTGACTATGGCTACACCTTC	TRBJ1-2	NA	NA	TRBV3-1/TRBV3-2
CATSDFRDRQETQYF	TGTGCCACCAGTGATTTCCGGGACAGACAAGAGACCCAGTACTTC	TRBJ2-5	NA	TRBD1	TRBV24-1
CASSESGRANTEAFF	TGCGCCAGCAGTGAGTCGGGCAGAGCGAACACTGAAGCTTTCTTT	TRBJ1-1	NA	NA	TRBV10-1
CASSRQGLGNQPQHF	TGTGCCAGTAGTAGGCAGGGATTAGGAAATCAGCCCCAGCATTTT	TRBJ1-5	NA	NA	TRBV19
CATGSSGANVLTF	TGTGCCACCGGGAGCTCTGGGGCCAACGTCCTGACTTTC	TRBJ2-6	NA	NA	TRBV24-1
CASSVGGTGVDTQYF	TGTGCCAGCAGCGTAGGTGGGACAGGGGTGGATACGCAGTATTTT	TRBJ2-3	NA	TRBD1	TRBV9
CASSQSPRGDTEAFF	TGTGCCAGCAGCCAATCCCCCCGGGGGGACACTGAAGCTTTCTTT	TRBJ1-1	NA	NA	TRBV11-2
CASSSELGTDYGYTF	TGTGCCAGCAGCTCAGAACTAGGGACAGACTATGGCTACACCTTC	TRBJ1-2	NA	TRBD1	TRBV7-9
CASSQEGWGVWNTGELFF	TGTGCCAGCAGCCAAGAGGGATGGGGAGTATGGAACACCGGGGAGCTGTTTTTT	TRBJ2-2	NA	NA	TRBV4-2
CASSHTLTGSYEQYF	TGTGCCAGCAGCCACACCTTGACAGGGAGCTACGAGCAGTACTTC	TRBJ2-7	NA	TRBD1	TRBV4-2
CASSMLGAGGGNQPQHF	TGTGCCAGTAGTATGCTTGGGGCTGGGGGGGGAAATCAGCCCCAGCATTTT	TRBJ1-5	NA	NA	TRBV19
CASSLGEGEQPQHF	TGCGCCAGCAGCTTGGGCGAGGGTGAACAGCCCCAGCATTTT	TRBJ1-5	NA	NA	TRBV5-1
CATGRQFYNEQFF	TGTGCCACCGGAAGACAGTTTTACAATGAGCAGTTCTTC	TRBJ2-1	NA	NA	TRBV28
CASSLSPSGGALMYEQFF	TGTGCCAGCAGCTTATCCCCGTCGGGGGGAGCCTTAATGTATGAGCAGTTCTTC	TRBJ2-1	NA	TRBD2	TRBV7-3
CASSQDREGGRYEQYF	TGCGCCAGCAGCCAAGATAGGGAGGGTGGAAGGTACGAGCAGTACTTC	TRBJ2-7	NA	TRBD2	TRBV4-3
CASRGRGPYNEQFF	TGTGCCAGTAGGGGGCGGGGGCCCTACAATGAGCAGTTCTTC	TRBJ2-1	NA	NA	TRBV19
CASSEKRTLYQETQYF	TGTGCCAGCAGCGAAAAGAGGACTTTGTACCAAGAGACCCAGTACTTC	TRBJ2-5	NA	NA	TRBV7-9
CATSTVYGYTF	TGTGCCACCAGCACCGTCTATGGCTACACCTTC	TRBJ1-2	once	NA	TRBV15
CASSLVGVGETQYF	TGTGCCAGCAGCTTAGTCGGGGTGGGGGAGACCCAGTACTTC	TRBJ2-5	NA	NA	TRBV7-6
CASRSGTPNSYEQYF	TGTGCCAGCAGGTCTGGGACACCCAACTCCTACGAGCAGTACTTC	TRBJ2-7	NA	NA	TRBV28
CASSRQGRDSPLHF	TGTGCCAGTAGCCGACAGGGCCGGGATTCACCCCTCCACTTT	TRBJ1-6	NA	TRBD1	TRBV19
CASSLGGGIASYEQYF	TGTGCCAGCAGCTTAGGTGGCGGGATAGCCTCCTACGAGCAGTACTTC	TRBJ2-7	NA	NA	TRBV7-2
CASGRQGVSYEQYF	TGCGCCAGCGGAAGACAGGGGGTATCCTACGAGCAGTACTTC	TRBJ2-7	NA	TRBD1	TRBV23-1
CASSQSWGGRRSSDEQFF	TGTGCCAGCAGCCAATCTTGGGGGGGCCGTCGGAGCAGCGATGAGCAGTTCTTC	TRBJ2-1	NA	NA	TRBV16